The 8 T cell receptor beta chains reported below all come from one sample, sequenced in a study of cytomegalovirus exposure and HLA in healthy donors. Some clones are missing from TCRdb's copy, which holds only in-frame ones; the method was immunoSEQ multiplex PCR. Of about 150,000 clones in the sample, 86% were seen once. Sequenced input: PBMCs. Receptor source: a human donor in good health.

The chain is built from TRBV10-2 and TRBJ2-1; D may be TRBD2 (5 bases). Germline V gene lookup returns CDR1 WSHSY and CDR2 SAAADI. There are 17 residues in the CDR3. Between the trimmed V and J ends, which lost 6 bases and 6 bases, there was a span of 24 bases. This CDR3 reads CASREDRTPIYVNEQFF. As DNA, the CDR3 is TGCGCCAGCAGAGAAGACCGGACTCCAATCTATGTCAATGAGCAGTTCTTC.

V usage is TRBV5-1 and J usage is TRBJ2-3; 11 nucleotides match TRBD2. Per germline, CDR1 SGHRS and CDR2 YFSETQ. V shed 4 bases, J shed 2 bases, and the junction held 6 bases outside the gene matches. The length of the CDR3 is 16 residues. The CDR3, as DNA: TGCGCCAGCAGCAGAGTACTAGCGGGAGCCACAGATACGCAGTATTTT. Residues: CASSRVLAGATDTQYF.

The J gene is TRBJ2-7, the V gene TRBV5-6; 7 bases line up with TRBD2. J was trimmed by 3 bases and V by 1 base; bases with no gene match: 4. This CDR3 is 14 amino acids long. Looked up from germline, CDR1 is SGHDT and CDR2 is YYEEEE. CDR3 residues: CASSLKRDLYEQYF. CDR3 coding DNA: TGTGCCAGCAGCTTGAAGCGGGACCTCTACGAGCAGTACTTC.

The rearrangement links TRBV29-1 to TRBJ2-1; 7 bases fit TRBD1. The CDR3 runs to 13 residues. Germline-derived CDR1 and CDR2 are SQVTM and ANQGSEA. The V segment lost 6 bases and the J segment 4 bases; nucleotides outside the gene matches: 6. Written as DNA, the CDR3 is TGCAGCGTCCAAGGGGGCAAATACAATGAGCAGTTCTTC. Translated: CSVQGGKYNEQFF.

The CDR3 loop is CAWSPTRGTAGDEQYF. In DNA form, the CDR3 reads TGTGCCTGGAGCCCTACTCGGGGGACAGCAGGCGACGAGCAGTACTTC. This chain uses TRBV30 with TRBJ2-7; possibly TRBD1 for D (7 bases). The germline CDR1 and CDR2 sequences are GTSNPN and SVGIG (reference sequence). V lost 3 bases and J 5 bases, leaving 23 bases between the germline ends. The CDR3 extends over 16 amino acids.

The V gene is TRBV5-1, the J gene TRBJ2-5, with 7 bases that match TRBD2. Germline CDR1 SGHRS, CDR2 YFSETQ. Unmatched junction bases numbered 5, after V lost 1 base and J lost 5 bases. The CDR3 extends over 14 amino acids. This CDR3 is CASSLRGDRETQYF. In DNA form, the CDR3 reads TGCGCCAGCAGCTTGCGGGGGGATAGGGAGACCCAGTACTTC.

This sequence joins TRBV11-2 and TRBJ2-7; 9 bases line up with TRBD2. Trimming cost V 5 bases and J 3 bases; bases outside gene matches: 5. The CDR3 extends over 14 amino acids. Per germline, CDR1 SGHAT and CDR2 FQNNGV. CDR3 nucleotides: TGTGCCAGCAGCACCTTAGCGGGAGTCTACGAGCAGTACTTC. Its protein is CASSTLAGVYEQYF.

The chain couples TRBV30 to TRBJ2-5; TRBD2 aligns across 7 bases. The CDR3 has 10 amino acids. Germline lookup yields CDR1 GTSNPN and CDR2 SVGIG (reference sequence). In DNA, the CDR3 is TGTGCTTGGGGGGGAGGGCCCCAGTACTTC. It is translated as CAWGGGPQYF.